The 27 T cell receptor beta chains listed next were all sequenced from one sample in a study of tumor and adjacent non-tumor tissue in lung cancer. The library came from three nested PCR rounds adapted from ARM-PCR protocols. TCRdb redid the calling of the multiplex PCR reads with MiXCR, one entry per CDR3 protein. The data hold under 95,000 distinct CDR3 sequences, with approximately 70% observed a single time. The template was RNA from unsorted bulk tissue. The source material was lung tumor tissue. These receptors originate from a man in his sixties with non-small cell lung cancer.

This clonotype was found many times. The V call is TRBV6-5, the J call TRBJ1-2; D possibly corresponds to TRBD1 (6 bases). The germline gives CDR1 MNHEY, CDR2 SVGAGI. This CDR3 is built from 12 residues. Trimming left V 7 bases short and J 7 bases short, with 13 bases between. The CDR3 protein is CASTRPGVGYTF. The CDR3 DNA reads TGTGCCAGCACAAGACCAGGGGTTGGCTACACCTTC.

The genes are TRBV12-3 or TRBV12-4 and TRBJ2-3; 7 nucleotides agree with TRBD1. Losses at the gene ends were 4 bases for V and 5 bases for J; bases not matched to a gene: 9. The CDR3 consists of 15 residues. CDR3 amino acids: CASSSVLQGEDTQYF. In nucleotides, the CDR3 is TGTGCCAGCAGTTCAGTCCTGCAGGGGGAAGATACGCAGTATTTT.

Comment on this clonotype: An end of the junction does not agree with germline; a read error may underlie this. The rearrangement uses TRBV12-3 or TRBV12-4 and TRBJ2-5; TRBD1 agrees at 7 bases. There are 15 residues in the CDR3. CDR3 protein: CACSLGWRQGKTQYF. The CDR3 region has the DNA TGTGCCTGCAGTTTGGGGTGGAGACAGGGAAAGACCCAGTACTTC.

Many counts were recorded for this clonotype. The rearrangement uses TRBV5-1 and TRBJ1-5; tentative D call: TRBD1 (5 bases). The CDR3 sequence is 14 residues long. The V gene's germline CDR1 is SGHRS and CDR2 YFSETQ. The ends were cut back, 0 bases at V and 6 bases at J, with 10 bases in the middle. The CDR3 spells CASSLGGARQPQHF. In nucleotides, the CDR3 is TGCGCCAGCAGCTTGGGAGGGGCTCGTCAGCCCCAGCATTTT.

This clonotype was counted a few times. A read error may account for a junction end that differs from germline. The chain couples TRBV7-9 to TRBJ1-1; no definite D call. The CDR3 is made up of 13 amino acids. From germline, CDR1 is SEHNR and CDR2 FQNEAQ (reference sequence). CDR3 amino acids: CASSSRMNTEAFF. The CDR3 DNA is TGTGCCAGCAGCTCTCGTATGAACACTGAAGCCTTCTTT.

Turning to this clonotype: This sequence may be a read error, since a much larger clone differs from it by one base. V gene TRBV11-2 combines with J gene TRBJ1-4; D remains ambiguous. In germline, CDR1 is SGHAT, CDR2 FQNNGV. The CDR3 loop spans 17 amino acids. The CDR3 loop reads CANSFRIGFATNEKLFF. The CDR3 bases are TGTGCCAACAGCTTTAGGATAGGTTTTGCAACTAATGAAAAACTGTTTTTT.

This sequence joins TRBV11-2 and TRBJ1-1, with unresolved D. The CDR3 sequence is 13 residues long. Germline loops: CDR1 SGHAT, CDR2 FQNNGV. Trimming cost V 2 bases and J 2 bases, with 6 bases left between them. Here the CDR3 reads CASSLSGNTEAFF. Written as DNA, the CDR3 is TGTGCCAGCAGCTTATCAGGAAACACTGAAGCTTTCTTT.

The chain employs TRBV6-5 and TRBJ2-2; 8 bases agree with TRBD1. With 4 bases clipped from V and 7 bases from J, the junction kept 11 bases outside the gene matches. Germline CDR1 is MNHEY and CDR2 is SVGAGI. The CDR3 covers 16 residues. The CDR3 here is CASSCLPGQVIGELFF. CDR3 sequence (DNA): TGTGCCAGCAGTTGCCTCCCGGGACAGGTCATCGGGGAGCTGTTTTTT.

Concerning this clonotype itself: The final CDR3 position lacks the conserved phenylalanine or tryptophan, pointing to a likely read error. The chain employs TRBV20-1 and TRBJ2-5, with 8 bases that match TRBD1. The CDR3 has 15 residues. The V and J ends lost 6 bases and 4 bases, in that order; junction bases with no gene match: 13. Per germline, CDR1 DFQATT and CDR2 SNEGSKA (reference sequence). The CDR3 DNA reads TGCAGTGCCCTGGTTGGACAGGGAACGAGAGAGACCCAGTACTTA. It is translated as CSALVGQGTRETQYL.

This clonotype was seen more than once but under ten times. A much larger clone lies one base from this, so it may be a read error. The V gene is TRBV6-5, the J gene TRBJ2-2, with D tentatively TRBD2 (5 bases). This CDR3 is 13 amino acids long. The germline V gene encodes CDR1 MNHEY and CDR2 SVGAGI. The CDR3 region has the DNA TGTGCCAGCAGTTATACTAGAACCGGGAAGCTGTTTTTT. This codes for CASSYTRTGKLFF.

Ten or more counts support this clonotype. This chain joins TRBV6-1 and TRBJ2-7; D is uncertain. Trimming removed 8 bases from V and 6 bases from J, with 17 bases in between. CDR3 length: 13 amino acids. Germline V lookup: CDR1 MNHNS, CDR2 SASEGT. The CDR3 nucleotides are TGTGCCAGCTCTCTAGGAGCCTACGTCGAGCAGTACTTC. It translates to CASSLGAYVEQYF.

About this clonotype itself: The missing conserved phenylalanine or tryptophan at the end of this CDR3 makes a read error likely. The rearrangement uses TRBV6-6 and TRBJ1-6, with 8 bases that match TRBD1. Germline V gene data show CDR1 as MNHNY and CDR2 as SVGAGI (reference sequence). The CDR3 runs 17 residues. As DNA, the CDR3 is TGTACCAACTTGACAACAGGGGGAGCCTCCTATAATTCACCCCTCCACTCT. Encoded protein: CTNLTTGGASYNSPLHS.

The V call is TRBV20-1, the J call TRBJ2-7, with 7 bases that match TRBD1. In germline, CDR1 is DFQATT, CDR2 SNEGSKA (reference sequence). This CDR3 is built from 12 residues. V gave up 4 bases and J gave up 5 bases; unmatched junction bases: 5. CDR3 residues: CSATVDRNEQYF. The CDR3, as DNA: TGCAGTGCTACTGTGGACAGGAACGAGCAGTACTTC.

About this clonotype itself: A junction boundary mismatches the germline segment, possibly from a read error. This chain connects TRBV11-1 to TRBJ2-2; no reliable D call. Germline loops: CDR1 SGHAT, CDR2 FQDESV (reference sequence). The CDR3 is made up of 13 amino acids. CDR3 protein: CARSFEMTWELFF. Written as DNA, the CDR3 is TGTGCCAGGAGCTTTGAGATGACCTGGGAGCTGTTTTTT. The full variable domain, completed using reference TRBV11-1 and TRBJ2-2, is EAEVAQSPRYKITEKSQAVAFWCDPISGHATLYWYRQILGQGPELLVQFQDESVVDDSQLPKDRFSAERLKGVDSTLKIQPAELGDSAMYLCARSFEMTWELFFGEGSRLTVL.

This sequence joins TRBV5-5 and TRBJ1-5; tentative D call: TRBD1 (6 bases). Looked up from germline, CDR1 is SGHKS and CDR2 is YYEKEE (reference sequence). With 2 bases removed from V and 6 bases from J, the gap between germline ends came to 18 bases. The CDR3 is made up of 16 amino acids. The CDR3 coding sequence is TGTGCCAGCAGCTTAGAGGACAGTTTTCGGTTTCAGCCCCAGCATTTT. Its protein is CASSLEDSFRFQPQHF.

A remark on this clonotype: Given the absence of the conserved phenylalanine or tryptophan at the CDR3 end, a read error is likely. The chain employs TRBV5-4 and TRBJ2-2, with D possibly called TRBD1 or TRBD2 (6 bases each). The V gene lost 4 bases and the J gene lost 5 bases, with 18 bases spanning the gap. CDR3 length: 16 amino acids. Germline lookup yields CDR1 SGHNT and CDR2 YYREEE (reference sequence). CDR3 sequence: CASSPTRGLGTGELFS. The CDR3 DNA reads TGTGCCAGCAGCCCGACCAGGGGACTCGGAACCGGGGAGCTGTTTTCT.

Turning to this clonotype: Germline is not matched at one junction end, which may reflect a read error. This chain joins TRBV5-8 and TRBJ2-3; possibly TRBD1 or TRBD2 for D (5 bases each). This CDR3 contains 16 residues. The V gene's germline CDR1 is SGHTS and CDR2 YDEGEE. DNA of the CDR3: TGTGCCAGCAGAATGAGTGGACGGGGCAGCACAGATATGCAGTATTTT. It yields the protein CASRMSGRGSTDMQYF.

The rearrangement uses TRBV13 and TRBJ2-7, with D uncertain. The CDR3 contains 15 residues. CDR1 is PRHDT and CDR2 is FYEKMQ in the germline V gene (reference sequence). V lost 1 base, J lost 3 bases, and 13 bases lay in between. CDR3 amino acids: CASSLESVNNYEQYF. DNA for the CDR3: TGTGCCAGCAGCTTAGAATCTGTGAATAACTACGAGCAGTACTTC.

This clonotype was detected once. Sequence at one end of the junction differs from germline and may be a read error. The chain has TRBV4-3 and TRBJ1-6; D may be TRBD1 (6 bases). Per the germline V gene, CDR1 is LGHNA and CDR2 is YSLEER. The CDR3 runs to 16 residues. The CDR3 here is CASNQGAARGHSPFHF. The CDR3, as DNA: TGCGCCAGCAACCAAGGAGCGGCCAGGGGTCATTCACCCTTCCACTTT.

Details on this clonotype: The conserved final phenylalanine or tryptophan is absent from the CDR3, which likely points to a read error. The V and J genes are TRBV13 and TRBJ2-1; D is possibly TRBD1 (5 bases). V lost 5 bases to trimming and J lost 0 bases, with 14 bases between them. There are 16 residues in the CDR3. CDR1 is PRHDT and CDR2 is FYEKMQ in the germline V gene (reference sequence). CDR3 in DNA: TGTGCCAGCAGCCAAGTAGGGGTGATCTCCTACAATGAGCAGTTCCTC. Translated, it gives CASSQVGVISYNEQFL.

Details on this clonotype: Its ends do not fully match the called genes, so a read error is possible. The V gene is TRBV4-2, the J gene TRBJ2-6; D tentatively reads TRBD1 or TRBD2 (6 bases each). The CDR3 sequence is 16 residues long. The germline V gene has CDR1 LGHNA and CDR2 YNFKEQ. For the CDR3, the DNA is TGCGTCAGCAGCCAGTTGGGGGGCCTTGGGGCCAACGTCCTGACTTTC. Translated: CVSSQLGGLGANVLTF.

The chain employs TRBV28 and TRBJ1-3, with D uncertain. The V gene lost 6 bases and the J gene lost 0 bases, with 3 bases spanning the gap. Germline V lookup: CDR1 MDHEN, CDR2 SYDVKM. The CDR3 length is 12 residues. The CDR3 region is CASRGSGNTIYF. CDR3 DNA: TGTGCCAGCAGGGGCTCTGGAAACACCATATATTTT.

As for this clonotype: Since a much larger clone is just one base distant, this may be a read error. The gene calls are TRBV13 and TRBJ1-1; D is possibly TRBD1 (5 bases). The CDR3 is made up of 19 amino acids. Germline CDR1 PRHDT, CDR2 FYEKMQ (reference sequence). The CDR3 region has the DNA TGTGGCAGCAGCTTAGGGACGCTTCAGCAACAAGGACCTAACACTGAAGCTTTCTTT. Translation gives CGSSLGTLQQQGPNTEAFF. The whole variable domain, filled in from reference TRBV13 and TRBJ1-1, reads AAGVIQSPRHLIKEKRETATLKCYPIPRHDTVYWYQQGPGQDPQFLISFYEKMQSDKGSIPDRFSAQQFSDYHSELNMSSLELGDSALYFCGSSLGTLQQQGPNTEAFFGQGTRLTVV.

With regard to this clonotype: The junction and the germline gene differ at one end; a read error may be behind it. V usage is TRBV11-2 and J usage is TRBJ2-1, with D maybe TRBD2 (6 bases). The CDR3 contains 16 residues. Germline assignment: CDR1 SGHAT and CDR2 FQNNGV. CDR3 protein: CASSPQFQAGTFEQFF. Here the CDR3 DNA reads TGTGCGAGCAGCCCACAGTTCCAGGCCGGGACTTTCGAGCAGTTCTTC. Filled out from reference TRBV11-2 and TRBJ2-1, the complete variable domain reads EAGVAQSPRYKIIEKRQSVAFWCNPISGHATLYWYQQILGQGPKLLIQFQNNGVVDDSQLPKDRFSAERLKGVDSTLKIQPAKLEDSAVYLCASSPQFQAGTFEQFFGPGTRLTVL.

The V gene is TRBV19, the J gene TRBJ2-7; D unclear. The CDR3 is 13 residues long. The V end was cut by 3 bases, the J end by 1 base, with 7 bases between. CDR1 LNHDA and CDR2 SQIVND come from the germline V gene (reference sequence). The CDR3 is CASSIEASYEQYF. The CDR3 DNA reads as TGTGCCAGTAGTATTGAGGCTTCCTACGAGCAGTACTTC.

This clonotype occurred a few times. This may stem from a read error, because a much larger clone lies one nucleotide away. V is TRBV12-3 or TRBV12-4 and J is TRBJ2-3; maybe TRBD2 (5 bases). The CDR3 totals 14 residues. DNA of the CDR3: TGTGTCAGCAGTTTAATCTCGGGGACAGATACGCAGTATTTT. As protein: CVSSLISGTDTQYF.

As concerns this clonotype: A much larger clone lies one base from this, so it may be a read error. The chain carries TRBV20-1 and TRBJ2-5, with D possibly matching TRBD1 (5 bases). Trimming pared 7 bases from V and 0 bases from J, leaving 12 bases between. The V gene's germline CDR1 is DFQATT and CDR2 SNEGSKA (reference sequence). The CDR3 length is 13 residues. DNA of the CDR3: TGCAGTGTTACCAACAGGTACCAAGAGACCCAGTACTTC. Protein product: CSVTNRYQETQYF.